Below, 8 T cell receptor beta chains from the same sample are listed, as sequenced in a study of beta chain features in type 1 diabetes. Reverse transcription of all isolated RNA meant that expressed TCRB transcripts were sequenced. Method: immunoSEQ multiplex PCR; TCRdb's copy keeps in-frame clones and lacks some. The data show 360,000 or so clones, less than 20% seen once. Sequenced input: naive CD4+ T cells from blood. The receptors derive from a woman in her late teens or twenties in good health.

J is TRBJ2-1 and V is TRBV25-1; no firm D call. Looked up from germline, CDR1 is MGHDK and CDR2 is SYGVNS. V gave up 5 bases and J gave up 0 bases, with 17 bases separating them. The length of the CDR3 is 17 residues. CDR3 protein: CASSPQRRLSSYNEQFF. DNA for the CDR3: TGTGCCAGCAGTCCCCAGCGTCGCCTCAGCTCCTACAATGAGCAGTTCTTC. Full variable domain (remainder filled in from reference TRBV25-1 and TRBJ2-1): EADIYQTPRYLVIGTGKKITLECSQTMGHDKMYWYQQDPGMELHLIHYSYGVNSTEKGDLSSESTVSRIRTEHFPLTLESARPSHTSQYLCASSPQRRLSSYNEQFFGPGTRLTVL.

This chain links TRBV2 with TRBJ2-1; D is undetermined. This CDR3 has 13 residues. The germline CDR1 and CDR2 sequences are SNHLY and FYNNEI. The V end lost 5 bases, the J end lost 7 bases, and 12 bases lay between the germline ends. The DNA for the CDR3 is TGTGCCAGCAGTCCGCCCCTAGAGAATGAGCAGTTCTTC. Translating gives CASSPPLENEQFF.

The rearrangement uses TRBV6-5 and TRBJ2-5; D gene unclear. V lost 6 bases to trimming and J lost 1 base, with 9 bases between them. Germline V gene lookup returns CDR1 MNHEY and CDR2 SVGAGI. The CDR3 is made up of 13 amino acids. CDR3 bases: TGTGCCAGCAGCCCGAGGCTCCAAGAGACCCAGTACTTC. Translation gives CASSPRLQETQYF.

This chain uses TRBV4-1 with TRBJ2-7, with D hard to call. The V gene's germline CDR1 is MGHRA and CDR2 YSYEKL. V lost 0 bases to trimming and J lost 6 bases, with 15 bases between them. The CDR3 has 15 amino acids. This CDR3 reads CASSQEGPGTGEQYF. CDR3 in DNA: TGCGCCAGCAGCCAAGAGGGTCCTGGCACGGGCGAGCAGTACTTC.

The chain couples TRBV23-1 to TRBJ2-7; TRBD1 might be the D (6 bases). TRBV23-1 is classed as an ORF, of uncertain function. The CDR3 extends over 15 amino acids. The V end lost 0 bases, the J end lost 4 bases, and 13 bases lay between the germline ends. CDR3 in DNA: TGCGCCAGCAGTCAATCCGGGACACCCCCTTACGAGCAGTACTTC. This sequence encodes CASSQSGTPPYEQYF.

This sequence joins TRBV7-9 and TRBJ2-7; D is uncertain. CDR3 length: 12 amino acids. V lost 3 bases, J lost 3 bases, and 6 bases lay in between. Germline CDR1 SEHNR, CDR2 FQNEAQ (reference sequence). The DNA of the CDR3 is TGTGCCAGCAGCTTCGGTAACTACGAGCAGTACTTC. Amino acid sequence: CASSFGNYEQYF.

This clone was seen a few times. The CDR3, as DNA: TGTGCCTGGAGTCGGGACACCTACGAGCAGTACTTC. This codes for CAWSRDTYEQYF. The chain uses TRBV30 and TRBJ2-7; possibly TRBD1 for D (6 bases). Trimming shortened V by 2 bases and J by 2 bases, and 7 bases separated the two germline ends. Germline V gene lookup returns CDR1 GTSNPN and CDR2 SVGIG (reference sequence). The CDR3 length is 12 residues.

In this sample, this clone turned up a few times. J is TRBJ2-3 and V is TRBV4-1, with a weak D call TRBD1 (6 bases). CDR1 is MGHRA, CDR2 YSYEKL, per germline. This CDR3 is 19 amino acids long. Trimming cost V 6 bases and J 0 bases, with 25 bases left between them. The CDR3 bases are TGCGCCAGCAGATTCTCCCTACAGACCGGGACATCTAGCACAGATACGCAGTATTTT. Its translation: CASRFSLQTGTSSTDTQYF.